This T cell receptor (beta chain) originates from a study of Graves' ophthalmopathy and Graves' hyperthyroidism (dated by TCRdb to the late 2010s). Looking at the study overall: Peripheral blood was collected at initial diagnosis, prior to any treatment. To tell Graves' ophthalmopathy apart from Graves' hyperthyroidism, and to predict which patients would progress to ophthalmopathy, the study relied on TCR beta repertoire signatures. In total, around 140 blood samples were TCR-sequenced: approximately 42 ophthalmopathy, some 72 hyperthyroidism and some 17 hyperthyroidism-to-ophthalmopathy patients. A discovery set of 95 to 100 patients (about 45 ophthalmopathy, approximately 58 stable hyperthyroidism) was enrolled to explore V-J signatures distinguishing ophthalmopathy from hyperthyroidism. An independent validation cohort comprised about 20 hyperthyroidism patients and over 15 patients who later progressed from hyperthyroidism to ophthalmopathy. T-cell repertoires of thyroid tissue and blood were compared in more than five hyperthyroidism patients. Once sampling was done, hyperthyroidism patients were given methimazole at a starting dose of 30 mg daily, while ophthalmopathy patients were given high-dose intravenous methylprednisolone.

The research as a whole found: No statistical method was used to predetermine the sample size, and group allocation was not hidden from the investigators. In cross-validation, the 13-signature model distinguished ophthalmopathy from stable hyperthyroidism with 87.88% sensitivity and 81.08% specificity, while in the test set the corresponding values were roughly 80% and 75%. Most of the expanded thyroid clonotypes with a frequency above 0.001 were also detected in blood, and it was suggested that the thyroid immune response may be reflected by blood repertoires. In validation, the model predicted ophthalmopathy progression with nearly 71% sensitivity and about 73% specificity; more than ten predicted patients were CT-confirmed with GO in a median of approximately six months.

There are many counts of this clonotype. Its antigen is still unknown. No qualities accompany the bases; no much larger clone lies one base away. The ophthalmopathy patients had moderately to severely active disease, with a Clinical Activity Score of 3 or higher, a NOSPECS grade of 4 or higher, and a disease duration of less than 3 months. Patients were excluded if they had other autoimmune diseases, uncontrolled infections, pregnancy or lactation. Clinical symptoms, serum thyroxine, TRAb, thyroid ultrasound and orbital computed tomography were used for diagnosis. Using Ficoll-Paque density gradient centrifugation, PBMCs were isolated from 9.5 to 10 ml of fresh peripheral blood. Total RNA was extracted with Trizol reagent and quality-checked on an Agilent 2100 Bioanalyzer. For repertoire sequencing, the TCR beta CDR3 regions were amplified from RNA transcripts. The first round of RT-PCR was done with HTBI primers and the Qiagen OneStep RT-PCR kit, and was followed by a second round of multiplex PCR, then size selection and purification. Sequencing of the libraries was carried out on an Illumina HiSeq2000 in paired-end mode with 100 bp reads. As for how the authors treated the data: SOAPnuke was used to process the reads, throwing out any read that had adapters, had uncalled bases, had a mean Phred below 15, or lacked an exact constant-primer or identifier match. COPE v1.2.5 was used to merge high-quality paired reads. Clonotypes were defined as unique nucleotide sequences and were aligned to IMGT TRB V, D and J references using MiTCR v1.1. The analysis was limited to V-J combinations with a frequency above 0.0001, which together covered approximately 99% of the repertoires. For each V-J combination, a TCR clonal expansion and chaos score was defined as the ratio of F50 clonal expansion to chaos observed in the TCRdist matrix. Features were reduced by Welch's t-statistics and random forest to around 13 V-J combinations, which fed a naive Bayes classifier. The similarity between thyroid and blood repertoires was quantified using the Morisita-Horn index. Clones were called with MiXCR by TCRdb after fastp trimmed the public reads at Q25, and only in-frame beta chains were retained. Rows matching on CDR3 protein sequence are summarized as one entry with the most common DNA and genes. The V and J calls shown here were made by TCRdb, not taken from the authors' results. The sample records a few hundred thousand distinct CDR3 sequences, 15% to 20% of which are singletons. 9% to 15% of the sample is taken by the ten largest.

CDR1 and CDR2, looked up from the germline V gene, are MDHEN and SYDVKM. The junction shows trimming of 8 bases on V and 5 bases on J, plus 21 bases between the germline ends. The CDR3 measures 15 amino acids from cysteine to phenylalanine. Only the CDR3 DNA is retained, 45 bases long and in frame from the first base. The chain is assembled from TRBV28 and TRBJ2-5; the D gene assignment is ambiguous. The clonotype comes from an adult man with Graves' ophthalmopathy. Sample: peripheral blood. The CDR3 region: CASARSASGWETQYF. The bases read TGTGCCAGCGCCCGGTCGGCTAGTGGTTGGGAGACCCAGTACTTC.